Listed below are T cell receptor beta chains from one sample, sequenced in a study of early T cells in non-severe SARS-CoV-2 infection. In TCRdb, the 5' RACE reads were re-called with MiXCR into one record per CDR3 protein. The sample records 63,000 or so distinct CDR3 sequences, over 9.5% being singletons. The starting material was whole blood, obtained at baseline. Receptors originate from an adult who was a healthcare worker with PCR-confirmed SARS-CoV-2 infection or an uninfected control (not recorded which). Both conserved end residues are part of each CDR3. A D gene is named only where the DNA matches it firmly. Rows may omit the clone size; those that give it use once, few, many or a size class.

j_call | v_call | d_call | cdr3_length | clone_size | cdr3_aa | cdr3_nt
TRBJ2-3 | TRBV5-6 | - | 15 | few | CASSLVGYRADTQYF | TGTGCCAGCAGCTTGGTTGGCTATAGGGCAGATACGCAGTATTTT
TRBJ2-1 | TRBV12-3/TRBV12-4 | - | 14 | - | CASTGTNSYNEQFF | TGTGCCAGCACCGGGACAAACTCCTACAATGAGCAGTTCTTC
TRBJ1-1 | TRBV5-5 | TRBD1 | 16 | - | CASSWGQGRGNTEAFF | TGTGCCAGCAGCTGGGGACAGGGTCGAGGGAACACTGAAGCTTTCTTT
TRBJ2-3 | TRBV29-1 | - | 13 | - | CSVETGIGDTQYF | TGCAGCGTTGAAACCGGGATTGGAGATACGCAGTATTTT
TRBJ2-7 | TRBV28 | TRBD1 | 14 | few | CASSRRDRAYEQYF | TGTGCCAGCAGTCGCCGGGACAGGGCCTACGAGCAGTACTTC
TRBJ1-2 | TRBV20-1 | TRBD1 | 15 | few | CSARETGRFNYGYTF | TGCAGTGCTAGAGAGACAGGGCGGTTTAACTATGGCTACACCTTC
TRBJ1-1 | TRBV6-1 | - | 15 | few | CASSKEVQATTEAFF | TGTGCCAGCAGTAAGGAGGTGCAGGCAACGACTGAAGCTTTCTTT
TRBJ2-4 | TRBV5-6 | TRBD1 | 16 | - | CASSIQIQGTLNIQYF | TGTGCCAGCAGCATTCAGATACAGGGGACCTTAAATATTCAGTACTTC
TRBJ2-2 | TRBV29-1 | - | 14 | - | CSVAIAGVTGELFF | TGCAGCGTTGCTATTGCAGGGGTCACCGGGGAGCTGTTTTTT
TRBJ2-7 | TRBV12-3/TRBV12-4 | TRBD1 | 14 | few | CASSSPDRAHEQYF | TGTGCCAGCAGTTCCCCCGACAGGGCTCACGAGCAGTACTTC
TRBJ1-2 | TRBV20-1 | TRBD1 | 16 | many | CSARMAYGTANYGYTF | TGCAGTGCCAGGATGGCCTACGGGACAGCTAACTATGGCTACACCTTC
TRBJ2-7 | TRBV11-2 | TRBD2 | 16 | - | CASSPKAGGSQYEQYF | TGTGCCAGCAGCCCGAAGGCCGGGGGGTCTCAATACGAGCAGTACTTC
TRBJ2-2 | TRBV7-2 | TRBD2 | 16 | few | CASSSTGGLGAGELFF | TGTGCCAGCAGCTCCACGGGGGGTCTTGGGGCCGGGGAGCTGTTTTTT
TRBJ2-7 | TRBV11-2 | - | 18 | - | CASSMRPGHLGISYEQYF | TGTGCCAGCAGCATGAGGCCGGGACACCTAGGGATCTCCTACGAGCAGTACTTC
TRBJ2-7 | TRBV5-4 | TRBD1 | 14 | many | CASSHPGTGGEQYF | TGTGCCAGCAGCCACCCCGGGACAGGGGGCGAGCAGTACTTC
TRBJ2-3 | TRBV29-1 | TRBD2 | 17 | many | CSVPPRGLAGWFDTQYF | TGCAGCGTTCCACCCCGGGGACTAGCGGGGTGGTTTGATACGCAGTATTTT
TRBJ2-3 | TRBV6-4 | - | 15 | few | CASSVGPESTDTQYF | TGTGCCAGCAGTGTTGGACCAGAAAGCACAGATACGCAGTATTTT
TRBJ2-1 | TRBV9 | - | 14 | - | CASSVEAGRNEQFF | TGTGCCAGCAGCGTAGAGGCAGGCAGGAATGAGCAGTTCTTC
TRBJ2-7 | TRBV12-3/TRBV12-4 | - | 15 | - | CASSPGAGLTYEQYF | TGTGCCAGCAGTCCCGGGGCAGGACTTACCTACGAGCAGTACTTC
TRBJ1-2 | TRBV6-1 | TRBD1 | 17 | few | CASSEQGALSPIYGYTF | TGTGCCAGCAGTGAACAGGGGGCCTTATCCCCCATCTATGGCTACACCTTC
TRBJ2-3 | TRBV29-1 | TRBD1 | 12 | few | CSAGQGADTQYF | TGCAGCGCGGGACAGGGGGCAGATACGCAGTATTTT
TRBJ2-5 | TRBV5-4 | TRBD2 | 15 | - | CASSAGPRGGETQYF | TGTGCCAGCAGCGCGGGGCCTCGCGGGGGGGAGACCCAGTACTTC
TRBJ1-6 | TRBV4-1 | TRBD1 | 16 | many | CASSQDGDSDNSPLHF | TGCGCCAGCAGCCAAGATGGGGACAGTGATAATTCACCCCTCCACTTT
TRBJ1-1 | TRBV7-8 | - | 13 | - | CASSRDRITEAFF | TGTGCCAGCAGTAGGGACCGGATCACTGAAGCTTTCTTT
TRBJ2-1 | TRBV11-3 | TRBD2 | 15 | - | CASSRGDPIYNEQFF | TGTGCCAGCAGCCGGGGGGATCCCATCTACAATGAGCAGTTCTTC
TRBJ2-1 | TRBV5-1 | - | 19 | - | CASSLGGTRNPKKASEQFF | TGCGCCAGCAGCTTGGGGGGGACAAGGAACCCCAAGAAGGCCAGTGAGCAGTTCTTC
TRBJ2-7 | TRBV6-2/TRBV6-3 | TRBD2 | 14 | - | CASSSAGTTLEQYF | TGTGCCAGCAGCTCCGCCGGGACTACCCTCGAGCAGTACTTC
TRBJ1-5 | TRBV20-1 | - | 14 | many | CSADQGTPDQPQHF | TGCAGTGCTGACCAAGGGACACCTGATCAGCCCCAGCATTTT
TRBJ2-3 | TRBV10-3 | TRBD2 | 17 | many | CAISESTSGGATDTQYF | TGTGCCATCAGTGAGTCGACTAGCGGGGGGGCCACAGATACGCAGTATTTT
TRBJ1-5 | TRBV6-6 | - | 13 | - | CASSYERGQPQHF | TGTGCCAGCAGTTACGAAAGAGGTCAGCCCCAGCATTTT
TRBJ2-7 | TRBV29-1 | - | 13 | many | CSVEAGGKAEQYF | TGCAGCGTTGAGGCAGGGGGGAAGGCTGAGCAGTACTTC
TRBJ2-3 | TRBV30 | - | 12 | - | CAWRATGDTQYF | TGTGCCTGGAGGGCTACAGGGGATACGCAGTATTTT
TRBJ2-7 | TRBV19 | TRBD1 | 13 | few | CASSPDRGYEQYF | TGTGCCAGTAGCCCCGACAGGGGATACGAGCAGTACTTC
TRBJ1-2 | TRBV7-2 | - | 13 | many | CASSSTGPYGYTF | TGTGCCAGCAGCTCGACAGGACCCTATGGCTACACCTTC
TRBJ1-5 | TRBV12-3/TRBV12-4 | TRBD1 | 13 | many | CASSSTGVQPQHF | TGTGCCAGCAGTTCGACAGGGGTTCAGCCCCAGCATTTT
TRBJ1-2 | TRBV7-9 | TRBD1 | 15 | - | CASSLAVTGSYGYTF | TGTGCCAGCAGCTTAGCGGTGACAGGGTCCTACGGCTACACCTTC